The clone carrying this T cell receptor beta chain came up once. Its antigen is not identified. The V gene end was trimmed by 5 bases and the J gene end by 0 bases; junction bases not matched to a gene: 6. Germline V gene lookup returns CDR1 MGHDK and CDR2 SYGVNS. CDR3 size: 16 residues. The sample originates from a study of cytomegalovirus exposure and HLA in healthy donors. Study conclusions and caveats: An analysis done earlier found most TCR beta V segments productive about 90% or about 30% of the time.

The PCR contained 60 Vbeta and 13 Jbeta primers. Clones were read by immunoSEQ multiplex PCR, and TCRdb kept only the in-frame ones, dropping some. The table has some 140,000 clones, more than 60% seen once. Sequencing was performed on PBMCs. The chain has TRBV25-1 and TRBJ1-4; 7 nucleotides match TRBD1. The origin of this receptor is a woman aged 45-59 years in good health and CMV-seropositive. CDR3 loop: CASSPRQGPTNEKLFF. The CDR3 DNA reads TGTGCCAGCAGTCCTAGACAGGGACCAACTAATGAAAAACTGTTTTTT.